A selection of T cell receptor beta chains follows, all from one sample in a study of CD8 T cells in acute hepatitis C reinfection. The repertoire was sequenced with immunoSEQ multiplex PCR; TCRdb's copy has only in-frame clones and lacks some. The sample consists of 35,000 to 40,000 clones, about 83% of them appearing once. Sequencing was performed on naive CD8+ T cells from PBMCs. The receptors derive from a man between 25 and 39 years old with chronic hepatitis C. CDR3s leave out the opening cysteine and the closing phenylalanine or tryptophan. Each record gives: V gene, D gene, CDR3 protein. The D gene is left open where the match is weak.

v_call: TRBV9
d_call: .
cdr3_aa: ASSDYRRLGYT

v_call: TRBV5-1
d_call: .
cdr3_aa: ASSWNRDERY

v_call: TRBV7-9
d_call: .
cdr3_aa: ASSPRAPSPTDTQY

v_call: TRBV30
d_call: .
cdr3_aa: AWRPRGPGNEQF

v_call: TRBV2
d_call: .
cdr3_aa: ASSEVRAANYGYT

v_call: TRBV6-5
d_call: .
cdr3_aa: ASSYSPQHYEQY

v_call: TRBV23-1
d_call: .
cdr3_aa: ASSFEPTQQSRANVLT

v_call: TRBV27
d_call: .
cdr3_aa: ASSSGLGGNSPLH

v_call: TRBV2
d_call: .
cdr3_aa: ASGGGDITDTQY

v_call: TRBV2
d_call: .
cdr3_aa: ASNRVLIPLH

v_call: TRBV27
d_call: TRBD1
cdr3_aa: ASSVTGAEQF

v_call: TRBV29-1
d_call: .
cdr3_aa: SVVVSYNEQF

v_call: TRBV2
d_call: TRBD2
cdr3_aa: ASSDQRGIYEQY

v_call: TRBV11-2
d_call: .
cdr3_aa: ASSTKPLDRRPYEQY

v_call: TRBV7-9
d_call: TRBD1
cdr3_aa: ATSEGQGVVNGYT

v_call: TRBV9
d_call: .
cdr3_aa: ASSRGGGINEKLF

v_call: TRBV10-1
d_call: .
cdr3_aa: ASSDRRGEQETQY

v_call: TRBV5-5
d_call: .
cdr3_aa: ASSPLDSIYGYT

v_call: TRBV4-1
d_call: .
cdr3_aa: ASSERRGGNTEAF

v_call: TRBV9
d_call: .
cdr3_aa: ASSVADTEAF

v_call: TRBV7-3
d_call: .
cdr3_aa: ASSPALGDTTEAF

v_call: TRBV27
d_call: .
cdr3_aa: ASSLDGIKLF

v_call: TRBV6-6
d_call: .
cdr3_aa: ASSYGEAF

v_call: TRBV6-4
d_call: .
cdr3_aa: ASSDSGEGSPLH

v_call: TRBV5-6
d_call: TRBD1
cdr3_aa: ASSMGTDHGYT

v_call: TRBV7-9
d_call: .
cdr3_aa: ASSVHGFPDNEQF